This is a list of T cell receptor beta chains from one sample in a study of CD8 T cells in Susac syndrome. Each CDR3 protein gets one entry after TCRdb re-called the immunoSEQ multiplex PCR reads with MiXCR. The profile covers about 400,000 distinct CDR3 sequences, with approximately 85% appearing a single time and under 0.15% taken by the ten largest. The sequencing sample was made of CD8+ T cells from PBMCs. These receptors came from a human donor with multiple sclerosis. The CDR3 runs from the conserved cysteine through the conserved F or W. Fields, in order: D gene, V gene, clone size, CDR3 protein. A D gene is named only where the DNA matches it firmly. Not all rows give a size; the values are once, few, many and, for expanded clones, a class.

d_call: .; v_call: TRBV27; clone_size: once; cdr3_aa: CASLWSNEQFF
d_call: TRBD1; v_call: TRBV7-9; clone_size: .; cdr3_aa: CASSPDRTGEIQETQYF
d_call: TRBD2; v_call: TRBV27; clone_size: few; cdr3_aa: CASSKGLAVNTGELFF
d_call: .; v_call: TRBV7-9; clone_size: .; cdr3_aa: CASSFRDGEHPGELFF
d_call: TRBD1; v_call: TRBV19; clone_size: .; cdr3_aa: CASRGQESNQPQHF
d_call: TRBD2; v_call: TRBV19; clone_size: few; cdr3_aa: CASSSGTSGYEQYF
d_call: .; v_call: TRBV19; clone_size: .; cdr3_aa: CASSTDSQGYNEQFF
d_call: .; v_call: TRBV24-1; clone_size: .; cdr3_aa: CATSDLPANRQGRVPQYF
d_call: TRBD2; v_call: TRBV4-1; clone_size: .; cdr3_aa: CASSQDPRGLAWNEQFF
d_call: .; v_call: TRBV11-3; clone_size: .; cdr3_aa: CASGRGTGELFF
d_call: .; v_call: TRBV2; clone_size: .; cdr3_aa: CAKPGLARTDTQYF
d_call: .; v_call: TRBV5-1; clone_size: .; cdr3_aa: CASSGRDPPDNEQFF
d_call: .; v_call: TRBV4-1; clone_size: .; cdr3_aa: CASSLRDTSYNEQFF
d_call: .; v_call: TRBV6-5; clone_size: .; cdr3_aa: CASIKLRGDSYGYTF
d_call: TRBD2; v_call: TRBV14; clone_size: once; cdr3_aa: CASSQDEGGETQYF
d_call: TRBD1; v_call: TRBV27; clone_size: .; cdr3_aa: CASSPTGRVPSWTNEKLFF
d_call: TRBD1; v_call: TRBV12-3/TRBV12-4; clone_size: .; cdr3_aa: CASSFGGRGPYEQYF
d_call: .; v_call: TRBV4-1; clone_size: .; cdr3_aa: CASSQFKTGELFF
d_call: .; v_call: TRBV9; clone_size: .; cdr3_aa: CASSVAPDGGYEQYF
d_call: .; v_call: TRBV27; clone_size: .; cdr3_aa: CASSPGDGYYYQPQHF
d_call: TRBD1; v_call: TRBV6-6; clone_size: once; cdr3_aa: CASRTGTGDNQPQHF
d_call: .; v_call: TRBV7-9; clone_size: .; cdr3_aa: CASSSLGLAKNIQYF
d_call: .; v_call: TRBV27; clone_size: .; cdr3_aa: CASSLYPLQPQHF
d_call: .; v_call: TRBV4-1; clone_size: .; cdr3_aa: CASSQEEGSIPQHF
d_call: TRBD1; v_call: TRBV5-4; clone_size: .; cdr3_aa: CASSQRPPGGYGYTF
d_call: .; v_call: TRBV27; clone_size: .; cdr3_aa: CASSPRPGEVNTEAFF
d_call: .; v_call: TRBV9; clone_size: .; cdr3_aa: CASSVETYNEQFF
d_call: .; v_call: TRBV4-1; clone_size: once; cdr3_aa: CASSQVLGGLYEQYF
d_call: .; v_call: TRBV27; clone_size: .; cdr3_aa: CASSLSAGNQPQHF
d_call: .; v_call: TRBV7-2; clone_size: .; cdr3_aa: CASSVILEETQYF
d_call: .; v_call: TRBV4-1; clone_size: .; cdr3_aa: CASSFSGMNEQFF
d_call: .; v_call: TRBV12-5; clone_size: few; cdr3_aa: CASGSDIDNYGYTF
d_call: .; v_call: TRBV5-4; clone_size: .; cdr3_aa: CASSLEGSITDTQYF
d_call: .; v_call: TRBV12-3/TRBV12-4; clone_size: .; cdr3_aa: CASSPYSYTEAFF
d_call: .; v_call: TRBV4-1; clone_size: .; cdr3_aa: CASSQEWMSSYEQYF
d_call: .; v_call: TRBV5-1; clone_size: .; cdr3_aa: CASSDPREWDTGELFF
d_call: .; v_call: TRBV2; clone_size: .; cdr3_aa: CASSEQDRNTDTQYF
d_call: TRBD1; v_call: TRBV5-1; clone_size: .; cdr3_aa: CASSPGGRQGARQETQYF
d_call: TRBD1; v_call: TRBV12-3/TRBV12-4; clone_size: .; cdr3_aa: CASSSQGAWGNTEAFF
d_call: TRBD1; v_call: TRBV27; clone_size: .; cdr3_aa: CASSFAGDTGDGELFF
d_call: .; v_call: TRBV4-1; clone_size: .; cdr3_aa: CASSHDRLGTEAFF
d_call: .; v_call: TRBV6-5; clone_size: .; cdr3_aa: CASSYSAAVNTEAFF
d_call: .; v_call: TRBV9; clone_size: .; cdr3_aa: CASSVSTGEPGANVLTF
d_call: TRBD1; v_call: TRBV20-1; clone_size: .; cdr3_aa: CSARDLGMGQGSRAFF